This T cell receptor (beta chain) was captured by sequencing in a study of cytomegalovirus exposure and HLA in healthy donors. V lost 5 bases to trimming and J lost 10 bases, with 16 bases between them. The CDR3 has 13 residues. The germline V gene has CDR1 MNHEY and CDR2 SMNVEV (reference sequence). PCR was performed using 60 Vbeta and 13 Jbeta primers. Here immunoSEQ multiplex PCR was the method, and the copy in TCRdb shows in-frame clones only, minus some. The repertoire holds more than 150,000 clones, with about 80% as singletons. The study sampled nominally healthy donors, though unrecorded immune exposures were likely.

The sequence came from a boy between 5 and 17 years old in good health and CMV-seronegative. J is TRBJ2-3 and V is TRBV27; D gene ambiguous. Sequencing used PBMCs. The CDR3 protein is CASSPTGEVAQYF. Here the CDR3 DNA reads TGTGCCAGCAGTCCCACCGGCGAGGTTGCGCAGTATTTT.